These 9 T cell receptor beta chains were sequenced from one sample in a study of cytomegalovirus exposure and HLA in healthy donors. Primers: 60 Vbeta forward and 13 Jbeta reverse. The data were produced by immunoSEQ multiplex PCR, yet TCRdb's version contains in-frame clones alone and is incomplete. The data hold about 120,000 clones, with 77% observed a single time. The sample consisted of PBMCs. These receptors all come from a young man in good health and CMV-seropositive.

The V and J genes are TRBV6-1 and TRBJ2-1; the D gene is possibly TRBD1 (5 bases). The CDR3 is 10 residues long. CDR1 MNHNS and CDR2 SASEGT come from the germline V gene. Trimming took 8 bases from V and 8 from J, leaving 7 bases between them. In DNA, the CDR3 is TGTGCCAGCGGGGCGTATGAGCAGTTCTTC. Translation gives CASGAYEQFF.

The J gene is TRBJ2-3, the V gene TRBV5-1, with TRBD1 matching 7 bases. V trimming: 3 bases; J trimming: 1 base; junction bases outside the gene matches: 8. The CDR3 runs 16 residues. In germline, CDR1 is SGHRS, CDR2 YFSETQ. In DNA, the CDR3 is TGCGCCAGCAGCTCAACGACAGGGATGGGCACAGATACGCAGTATTTT. Amino acids: CASSSTTGMGTDTQYF.

The gene calls are TRBV5-1 and TRBJ1-3; D is undetermined. V was clipped by 0 bases and J by 4 bases, with 14 bases between them. CDR1 and CDR2 (germline): SGHRS, YFSETQ. This CDR3 has 16 amino acids. CDR3 protein: CASSLAGGSGGNTIYF. The CDR3 nucleotides read TGCGCCAGCAGCTTGGCCGGAGGGAGCGGCGGAAACACCATATATTTT.

The V call is TRBV14, the J call TRBJ2-3, with 9 bases lining up with TRBD2. The trim removed 4 bases at V and 8 bases at J, leaving 4 bases unmatched. CDR3 length equals 13 residues. Germline V gene sequence: CDR1 SGHDN, CDR2 FVKESK. The CDR3 region is CASSPFSGSTQYF. CDR3 nucleotide sequence: TGTGCCAGCAGCCCTTTTAGCGGGAGTACGCAGTATTTT.

This clone was detected once. The V and J genes are TRBV4-2 and TRBJ2-7; TRBD2 matches 7 bases. Germline V gene sequence: CDR1 LGHNA, CDR2 YNFKEQ. The CDR3 sequence is 16 residues long. Trimming at V came to 3 bases and at J to 0 bases, leaving 8 bases not matched to a gene. This chain's CDR3 is CASSQEQAGSSYEQYF. Written as DNA, the CDR3 is TGTGCCAGCAGCCAGGAACAAGCGGGGTCCTCCTACGAGCAGTACTTC.

The rearrangement uses TRBV25-1 and TRBJ1-5; TRBD1 aligns across 7 bases. CDR3 length: 14 amino acids. V shed 6 bases and J 8 bases; nucleotides not matched to a gene: 10. The germline CDR1 and CDR2 sequences are MGHDK and SYGVNS. The CDR3 coding sequence is TGTGCCAGCAGCGAGACAGGGCCAGCGGAGCCCCAGCATTTT. This codes for CASSETGPAEPQHF. The variable domain in full, with the rest retrieved from reference TRBV25-1 and TRBJ1-5, is EADIYQTPRYLVIGTGKKITLECSQTMGHDKMYWYQQDPGMELHLIHYSYGVNSTEKGDLSSESTVSRIRTEHFPLTLESARPSHTSQYLCASSETGPAEPQHFGDGTRLSIL.

This clone was seen more than once but under ten times. V gene TRBV13 combines with J gene TRBJ2-7; the D is unclear. The germline V and J ends were trimmed by 5 bases and 3 bases, with 8 bases remaining between them. Germline V gene data show CDR1 as PRHDT and CDR2 as FYEKMQ (reference sequence). The CDR3 consists of 12 residues. The DNA for the CDR3 is TGTGCCAGCAGCCTCTCCCTCTACGAGCAGTACTTC. Residues: CASSLSLYEQYF.

This clone was seen a single time. Other DNA sequences in this specimen translate into the identical CDR3. This chain joins TRBV4-1 and TRBJ1-5; 9 nucleotides agree with TRBD1. This CDR3 comprises 16 residues. After removal of 0 bases from V and 4 bases from J, the junction contained 4 bases not matched to a gene. The germline V gene has CDR1 MGHRA and CDR2 YSYEKL. CDR3 nucleotide sequence: TGCGCCAGCAGCCAAGATCCTGGACAGGGGAATCAGCCCCAGCATTTT. Translated, it gives CASSQDPGQGNQPQHF.

This chain links TRBV27 with TRBJ2-1, with D hard to call. Trimming removed 4 bases from V and 9 bases from J, with 10 bases in between. CDR1 and CDR2 from the germline V gene are MNHEY and SMNVEV (reference sequence). CDR3 length equals 12 residues. The CDR3 coding sequence is TGTGCCAGCAGTTGGCCCCCGGGTGAGCAGTTCTTC. It specifies CASSWPPGEQFF.